This is a list of T cell receptor beta chains from one sample in a study of T cells in Graves' hyperthyroidism and ophthalmopathy. TCRdb re-called the multiplex PCR reads through MiXCR, storing one row per CDR3 protein. The sample lists 700,000 to 950,000 distinct CDR3 sequences, about 35% occurring once. Material: blood. The origin of the receptors is a woman aged 40-49 years with Graves' hyperthyroidism. CDR3s include the opening cysteine and the closing phenylalanine or tryptophan. A D gene is named only where the DNA matches it firmly. Only part of the rows carry a size: once, few, many, or a class if the clone is expanded.

d_call,v_call,j_call,clone_size,cdr3_nt,cdr3_aa
TRBD2,TRBV7-9,TRBJ2-7,-,TGTGCCAGCAGCCCGACTAGCGGGAGGGACTACAATGAGCAGTACTTC,CASSPTSGRDYNEQYF
TRBD1,TRBV29-1,TRBJ2-7,many,TGCAGCGTCGCCCTTGATGGGACAGGGACCCACGAGCAGTACTTC,CSVALDGTGTHEQYF
TRBD2,TRBV9,TRBJ2-5,many,TGTGCCAGCAGCAGACAACTAGCGGGGGTAGGGGAGACCCAGTACTTC,CASSRQLAGVGETQYF
-,TRBV24-1,TRBJ1-5,-,TGTGCCAGCAGTGATGGGGGAGGCTACGAGCATTTT,CASSDGGGYEHF
-,TRBV7-9,TRBJ2-7,-,TGCGCCAGTAGTGCCGGGATCAGCTCTTACGAGCAGTACTTC,CASSAGISSYEQYF
TRBD2,TRBV18,TRBJ2-1,-,TGTGCCAGCTCACCTACTAGCGGGAGGGCCCGTGAGCAGTTCTTC,CASSPTSGRAREQFF
-,TRBV20-1,TRBJ2-1,-,TGCAGTGCCGGTTCAGGGGATACCTACAATGAGCAGTTCTTC,CSAGSGDTYNEQFF
-,TRBV4-3,TRBJ1-2,-,TGCGCCAGCAGCCAAGACCCCGCGAGTTGGGGCTACACCTTC,CASSQDPASWGYTF
-,TRBV5-1,TRBJ2-2,-,TGCGCCAGCAGCCGACAGCCCGGGGCCCTGAACACCGGGGAGCTGTTTTTT,CASSRQPGALNTGELFF
-,TRBV7-9,TRBJ1-5,many,TGTGCCAGCAGCCCGGGTACGGGGCAGAATCAGCCCCAGCATTTT,CASSPGTGQNQPQHF
-,TRBV29-1,TRBJ1-2,-,TGCAGCGTTGAGATGCGCGGGACGAGGGGCTACGGTGGCTACACCTTC,CSVEMRGTRGYGGYTF